The following is a T cell receptor (beta chain) sequence with its context. This record comes from a study of blood T cells in healthy people across ages. The second PCR ran about 6 to 12 cycles with a sample-barcoded 5' primer and J-beta primers. TCRdb re-called the 5' RACE reads with MiXCR, one entry per CDR3 protein. This sample has roughly 1,000,000 distinct CDR3 sequences, with less than 25% found just once. Extraction yielded at least 6 micrograms of total RNA per sample. The sample was also linked to a second study, of T cells of mothers and their children. This second study notes: Donors comprised three healthy Caucasian mothers plus their six children.

The receptor's source is a girl aged 2 to 9 in good health. The sequencing input was blood.

CDR3 region: CSAEDTGGFGYTF. CDR3 DNA sequence: TGCAGTGCTGAGGATACAGGGGGTTTCGGCTACACCTTC. The chain combines TRBV20-1 with TRBJ1-2; 8 positions match TRBD1. The V and J ends lost 5 bases and 8 bases, in that order; junction bases with no gene match: 10. Germline V gene lookup returns CDR1 DFQATT and CDR2 SNEGSKA (reference sequence). This CDR3 contains 13 residues.